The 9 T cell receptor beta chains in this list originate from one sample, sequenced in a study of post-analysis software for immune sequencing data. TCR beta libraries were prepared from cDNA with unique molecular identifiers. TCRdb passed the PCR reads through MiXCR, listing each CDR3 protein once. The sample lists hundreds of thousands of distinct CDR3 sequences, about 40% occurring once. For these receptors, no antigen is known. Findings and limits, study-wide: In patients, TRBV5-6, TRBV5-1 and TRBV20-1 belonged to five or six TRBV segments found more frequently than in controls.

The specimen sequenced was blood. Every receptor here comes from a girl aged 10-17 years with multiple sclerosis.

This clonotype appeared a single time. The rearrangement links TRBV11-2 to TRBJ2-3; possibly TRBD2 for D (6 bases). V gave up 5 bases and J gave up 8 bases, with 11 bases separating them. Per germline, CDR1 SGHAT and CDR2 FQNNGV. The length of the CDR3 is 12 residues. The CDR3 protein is CASSPGGSTQYF. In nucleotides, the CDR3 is TGTGCCAGCAGCCCCGGGGGTAGTACGCAGTATTTT.

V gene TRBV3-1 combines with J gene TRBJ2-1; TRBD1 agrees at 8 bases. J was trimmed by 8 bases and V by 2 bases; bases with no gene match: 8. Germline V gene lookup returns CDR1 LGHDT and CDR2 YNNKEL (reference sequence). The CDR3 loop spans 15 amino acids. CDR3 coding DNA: TGTGCCAGCAGCCAACAATTACAGGGGGGCGATGAGCAGTTCTTC. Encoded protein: CASSQQLQGGDEQFF.

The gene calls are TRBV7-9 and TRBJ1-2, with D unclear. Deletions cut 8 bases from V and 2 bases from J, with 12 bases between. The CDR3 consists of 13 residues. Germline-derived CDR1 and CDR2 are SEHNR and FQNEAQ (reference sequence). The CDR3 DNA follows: TGTGCCAGCGCCTTATCACCGAACTATGGCTACACCTTC. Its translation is CASALSPNYGYTF. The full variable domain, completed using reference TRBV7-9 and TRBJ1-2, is DTGVSQNPRHKITKRGQNVTFRCDPISEHNRLYWYRQTLGQGPEFLTYFQNEAQLEKSRLLSDRFSAERPKGSFSTLEIQRTEQGDSAMYLCASALSPNYGYTFGSGTRLTVV.

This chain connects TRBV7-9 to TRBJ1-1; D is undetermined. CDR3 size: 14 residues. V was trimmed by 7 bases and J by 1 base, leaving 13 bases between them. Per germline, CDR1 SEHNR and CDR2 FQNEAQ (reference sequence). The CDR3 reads CASIPGVRNTEAFF. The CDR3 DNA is TGTGCCAGCATCCCAGGTGTCCGGAACACTGAAGCTTTCTTT.

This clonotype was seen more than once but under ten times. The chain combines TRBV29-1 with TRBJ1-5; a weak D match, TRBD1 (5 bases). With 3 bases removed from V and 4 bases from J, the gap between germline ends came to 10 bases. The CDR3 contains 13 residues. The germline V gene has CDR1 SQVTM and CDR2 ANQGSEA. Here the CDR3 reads CSVETDGNQPQHF. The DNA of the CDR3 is TGCAGCGTTGAGACAGATGGAAATCAGCCCCAGCATTTT.

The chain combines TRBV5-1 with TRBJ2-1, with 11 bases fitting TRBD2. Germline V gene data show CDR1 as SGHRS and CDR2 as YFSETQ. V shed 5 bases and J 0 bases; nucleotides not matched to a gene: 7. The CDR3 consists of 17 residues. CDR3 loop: CASSLLAGEVSYNEQFF. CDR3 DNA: TGCGCCAGCAGTCTACTAGCGGGAGAAGTCTCCTACAATGAGCAGTTCTTC.

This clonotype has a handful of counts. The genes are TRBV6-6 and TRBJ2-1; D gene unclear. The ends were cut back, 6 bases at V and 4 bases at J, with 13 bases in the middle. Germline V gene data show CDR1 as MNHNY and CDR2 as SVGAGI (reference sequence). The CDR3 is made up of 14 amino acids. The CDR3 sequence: CASSLSTRYNEQFF. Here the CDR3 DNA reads TGTGCCAGCAGCCTCTCAACACGTTACAATGAGCAGTTCTTC.

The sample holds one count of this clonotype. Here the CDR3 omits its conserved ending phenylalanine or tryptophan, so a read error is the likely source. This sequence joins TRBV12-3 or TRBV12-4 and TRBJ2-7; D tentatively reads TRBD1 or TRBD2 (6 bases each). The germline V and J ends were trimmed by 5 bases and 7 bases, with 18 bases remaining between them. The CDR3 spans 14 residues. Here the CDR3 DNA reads TGTGCCAGCAGTACGACAGGAGGGCATGGAGAGCAGTACTGC. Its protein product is CASSTTGGHGEQYC.

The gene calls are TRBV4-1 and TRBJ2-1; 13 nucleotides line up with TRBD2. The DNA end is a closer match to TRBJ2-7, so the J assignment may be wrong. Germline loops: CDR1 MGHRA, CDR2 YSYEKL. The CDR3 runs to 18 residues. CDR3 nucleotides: TGCGCCAGCAGCTACCGAGGACTAGCGGGGGATGAGTCCTACGAGCAGTACTTC. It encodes CASSYRGLAGDESYEQYF.